One and the same sample provided the 15 T cell receptor beta chains below, sequenced in a study of cytotoxic CD8 clonotypes in ibrutinib-treated CLL. Only in-frame clones appear in the TCRdb table, and some are missing; sequencing was by immunoSEQ multiplex PCR. This repertoire shows some 140,000 clones, roughly 84% found once; its top ten account for less than 4%. The sequenced sample was PBMCs, obtained after 24 months of ibrutinib treatment. These receptors came from a human donor with chronic lymphocytic leukemia.

The DNA for the CDR3 is TGTGCCACCAGCTCGGGCCTCTCCACAGATACGCAGTATTTT. This codes for CATSSGLSTDTQYF. The chain joins TRBV15 to TRBJ2-3; no clear D. This CDR3 comprises 14 residues. Trimming left V 5 bases short and J 2 bases short, with 11 bases between. Germline values: CDR1 LNHNV, CDR2 YYDKDF (reference sequence).

The chain employs TRBV10-3 and TRBJ2-1, with TRBD2 matching over 7 bases. Losses at the gene ends were 6 bases for V and 3 bases for J; bases not matched to a gene: 5. The CDR3 runs to 14 residues. In germline, CDR1 is ENHRY, CDR2 SYGVKD. In DNA form, the CDR3 reads TGTGCCATCAGAAGGCCGGGGGGCTACAATGAGCAGTTCTTC. Translating gives CAIRRPGGYNEQFF.

J is TRBJ2-3 and V is TRBV9; 9 bases map to TRBD2. The CDR3 length is 16 residues. Unmatched junction bases numbered 12, after V lost 4 bases and J lost 6 bases. Germline V gene sequence: CDR1 SGDLS, CDR2 YYNGEE. The CDR3 is CASSSPHRGGADTQYF. The CDR3 DNA is TGTGCCAGCAGCTCACCGCACCGCGGGGGGGCCGATACGCAGTATTTT.

The chain recombines TRBV19 with TRBJ2-7, with D unresolved. CDR1 is LNHDA, CDR2 SQIVND, per germline (reference sequence). CDR3 length equals 13 residues. Trimming removed 2 bases at V and 2 bases at J, with 7 bases between. The CDR3 protein is CASSITVAYEQYF. The CDR3 bases are TGTGCCAGTAGTATAACAGTGGCCTACGAGCAGTACTTC.

This chain connects TRBV28 to TRBJ1-6; D is unresolved. Germline V CDR1 and CDR2: MDHEN, SYDVKM. CDR3 length equals 16 residues. V was clipped by 3 bases and J by 2 bases, with 11 bases between them. The CDR3 sequence: CASSLVSGAYNSPLHF. CDR3 coding DNA: TGTGCCAGCAGTTTGGTCTCTGGGGCCTATAATTCACCCCTCCACTTT.

The J gene is TRBJ2-5, the V gene TRBV6-5; tentative D call: TRBD2 (6 bases). The CDR3 has 14 amino acids. Per germline, CDR1 MNHEY and CDR2 SVGAGI. Deletions cut 6 bases from V and 5 bases from J, with 16 bases between. The CDR3 region has the DNA TGTGCCAGCAGCGACGCCTCGGGGAGGGAGACCCAGTACTTC. Residues: CASSDASGRETQYF.

This clone has at least ten counts. V is TRBV5-4 and J is TRBJ2-1; 11 bases map to TRBD2. Germline V gene lookup returns CDR1 SGHNT and CDR2 YYREEE (reference sequence). The CDR3 has 14 amino acids. J lost 10 bases, V lost 6 bases, and 9 bases had no gene match. DNA of the CDR3: TGTGCCAGCAATAGCGGGGGGGCCCCAGGGGAGCAGTTCTTC. Residues: CASNSGGAPGEQFF.

This clone occurred once. The chain couples TRBV19 to TRBJ2-3, with D possibly matching TRBD1 (7 bases). Trimming shortened V by 5 bases and J by 3 bases, and 9 bases separated the two germline ends. The germline V gene encodes CDR1 LNHDA and CDR2 SQIVND (reference sequence). The CDR3 length is 13 residues. CDR3 sequence: CASSPGGTDTQYF. In DNA form, the CDR3 reads TGTGCCAGTAGTCCAGGGGGGACAGATACGCAGTATTTT. The full variable domain, completed using reference TRBV19 and TRBJ2-3, is DGGITQSPKYLFRKEGQNVTLSCEQNLNHDAMYWYRQDPGQGLRLIYYSQIVNDFQKGDIAEGYSVSREKKESFPLTVTSAQKNPTAFYLCASSPGGTDTQYFGPGTRLTVL.

This sequence joins TRBV11-2 and TRBJ1-2, with a weak D call TRBD1 (6 bases). Germline V gene sequence: CDR1 SGHAT, CDR2 FQNNGV. Between the trimmed V and J ends, which lost 0 bases and 2 bases, there was a span of 16 bases. The CDR3 is made up of 17 amino acids. CDR3 protein: CASSLEITGSGNYGYTF. CDR3 nucleotide sequence: TGTGCCAGCAGCTTAGAGATAACAGGGTCCGGAAACTATGGCTACACCTTC.

The V and J genes are TRBV10-3 and TRBJ2-1, with D uncertain. This CDR3 has 12 residues. The V and J ends lost 5 bases and 5 bases respectively, with 7 bases between them. The germline CDR1 and CDR2 sequences are ENHRY and SYGVKD. The CDR3 sequence: CAISLGNNEQFF. CDR3 bases: TGTGCCATCAGTTTAGGAAACAATGAGCAGTTCTTC.

The rearrangement uses TRBV19 and TRBJ2-5; 10 positions match TRBD1. V shed 2 bases and J 5 bases; nucleotides not matched to a gene: 5. Germline CDR1 LNHDA, CDR2 SQIVND (reference sequence). The CDR3 contains 15 residues. The CDR3, as DNA: TGTGCCAGTAGTATACAGTGGGGACAGGGGGAGACCCAGTACTTC. This sequence encodes CASSIQWGQGETQYF.

CDR3 in DNA: TGTGCCAGCAGGGGGACAGGGCACTATGGCTACACCTTC. This encodes CASRGTGHYGYTF. J is TRBJ1-2 and V is TRBV7-9; 9 bases align to TRBD1. CDR1 SEHNR and CDR2 FQNEAQ come from the germline V gene (reference sequence). The CDR3 totals 13 residues. J gave up 3 bases and V 6 bases, and 2 bases lay outside the gene matches.

V and J are TRBV4-3 and TRBJ2-7; D might be TRBD1 (5 bases). Trimming pared 0 bases from V and 4 bases from J, leaving 13 bases between. This CDR3 region has 15 residues. CDR1 and CDR2 (germline): LGHNA, YSLEER. The CDR3: CASSQDLGPPYEQYF. CDR3 nucleotide sequence: TGCGCCAGCAGCCAAGATTTGGGGCCCCCATACGAGCAGTACTTC.

The chain is built from TRBV5-1 and TRBJ2-3; the D is unclear. This CDR3 region has 15 residues. Germline V gene sequence: CDR1 SGHRS, CDR2 YFSETQ. V lost 0 bases and J 2 bases, leaving 10 bases between the germline ends. The CDR3 sequence is CASSLDSPFTDTQYF. As DNA, the CDR3 is TGCGCCAGCAGCTTGGACAGTCCTTTCACAGATACGCAGTATTTT.

V and J are TRBV18 and TRBJ2-5, with D perhaps matching TRBD1 (6 bases). This CDR3 is 14 amino acids long. Germline CDR1 is KGHSH and CDR2 is LQKENI. V gave up 1 base and J gave up 4 bases, with 10 bases separating them. CDR3 in amino acids: CASSPLRGTETQYF. The DNA of the CDR3 is TGTGCCAGCTCACCACTCAGGGGAACAGAGACCCAGTACTTC.